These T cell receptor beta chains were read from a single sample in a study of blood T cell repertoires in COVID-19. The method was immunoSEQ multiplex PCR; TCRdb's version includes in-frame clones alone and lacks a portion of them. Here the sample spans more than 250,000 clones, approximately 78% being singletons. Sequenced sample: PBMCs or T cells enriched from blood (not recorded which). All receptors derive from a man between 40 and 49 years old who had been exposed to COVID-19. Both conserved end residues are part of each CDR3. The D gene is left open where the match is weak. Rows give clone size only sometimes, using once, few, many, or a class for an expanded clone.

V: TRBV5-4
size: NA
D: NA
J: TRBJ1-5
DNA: TGTGCCAGCAGCTTGGCGGGGAGTTCGGGTAGCAATCAGCCCCAGCATTTT
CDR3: CASSLAGSSGSNQPQHF

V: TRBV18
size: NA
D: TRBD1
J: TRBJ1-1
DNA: TGTGCCAGCTCAACCGGGACAGCGAGTGAAGCTTTCTTT
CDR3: CASSTGTASEAFF

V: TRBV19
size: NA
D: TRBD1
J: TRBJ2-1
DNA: TGTGCCAGTAGTTCCGGACAGGGAGTAAATGAGCAGTTCTTC
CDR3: CASSSGQGVNEQFF

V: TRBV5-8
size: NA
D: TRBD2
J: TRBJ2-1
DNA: TGTGCCAGCAGCTTGGAGGTAGCGGGAACCTCCTACAATGAGCAGTTCTTC
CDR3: CASSLEVAGTSYNEQFF

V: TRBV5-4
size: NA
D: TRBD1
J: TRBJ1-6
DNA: TGTGCCAGCAGCCGACCGACAGGGGGCGGATCACCCCTCCACTTT
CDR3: CASSRPTGGGSPLHF

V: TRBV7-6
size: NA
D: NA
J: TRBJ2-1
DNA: TGTGCCAGCAGCCCCGCCTACAATGAGCAGTTCTTC
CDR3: CASSPAYNEQFF

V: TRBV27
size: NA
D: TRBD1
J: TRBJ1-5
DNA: TGTGCCAGCAAACCGACAGGGAATCAGCCCCAGCATTTT
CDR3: CASKPTGNQPQHF

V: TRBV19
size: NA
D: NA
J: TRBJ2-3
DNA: TGTGCCAGTAGTACAAGGATAGCGGTTCCAACAGATACGCAGTATTTT
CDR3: CASSTRIAVPTDTQYF

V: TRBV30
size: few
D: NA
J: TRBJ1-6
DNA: TGTGCCTGGAGTCCGGACAGCCCTTTCAGCTCCTATAATTCACCCCTCCACTTT
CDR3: CAWSPDSPFSSYNSPLHF

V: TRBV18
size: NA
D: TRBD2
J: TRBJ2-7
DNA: TGTGCCAGCTCCCAGGGAGGGGCCCTTTCCTACGAGCAGTACTTC
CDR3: CASSQGGALSYEQYF

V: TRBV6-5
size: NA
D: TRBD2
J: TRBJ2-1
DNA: TGTGCCAGCCGACTAGCGGCATACAATGAGCAGTTCTTC
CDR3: CASRLAAYNEQFF

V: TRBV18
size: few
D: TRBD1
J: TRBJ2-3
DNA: TGTGCCAGCTCCGGACAGGGGGCCTGGGGAGATACGCAGTATTTT
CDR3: CASSGQGAWGDTQYF

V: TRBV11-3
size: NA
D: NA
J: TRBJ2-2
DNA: TGTGCCAGCAGCTTAGGACGCGGTGGAGCCTATTCGAACACCGGGGAGCTGTTTTTT
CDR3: CASSLGRGGAYSNTGELFF

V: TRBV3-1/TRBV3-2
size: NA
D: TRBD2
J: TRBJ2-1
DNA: TGTGCCAGCAGCCAAGAGGGGCGGGGAGGGAACTACAATGAGCAGTTCTTC
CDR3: CASSQEGRGGNYNEQFF

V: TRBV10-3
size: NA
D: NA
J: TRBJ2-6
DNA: TGTGCCATCAGTGAGACAGATAGCTCTGGGGCCAACGTCCTGACTTTC
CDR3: CAISETDSSGANVLTF

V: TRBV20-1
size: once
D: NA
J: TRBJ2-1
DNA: TGCAGTGCTAGTACGGGCCCTAGCCGCGATGAGCAGTTCTTC
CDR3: CSASTGPSRDEQFF

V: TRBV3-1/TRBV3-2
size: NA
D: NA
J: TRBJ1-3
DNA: TGTGCCAGCAGCTCAGATTACAGGGCCTCTGGAAACACCATATATTTT
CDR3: CASSSDYRASGNTIYF

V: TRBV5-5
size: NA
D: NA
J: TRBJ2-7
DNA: TGTGCCAGCAGCTTGCGCTACGAGCAGTACTTC
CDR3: CASSLRYEQYF

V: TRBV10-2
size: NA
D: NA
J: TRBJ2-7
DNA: TGCGCCAGCAGTGAGTCGATGTTTGGGTCCCCGCGGGGTTACGAGCAGTACTTC
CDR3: CASSESMFGSPRGYEQYF

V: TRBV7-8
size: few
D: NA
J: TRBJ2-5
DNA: TGTGCCAGCAGCTTAGCGTCCCTAGGTAGTCGAGAGACCCAGTACTTC
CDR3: CASSLASLGSRETQYF

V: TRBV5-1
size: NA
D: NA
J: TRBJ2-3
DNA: TGCGCCAGCAGCCCTGGTGAGCGGAGCACAGATACGCAGTATTTT
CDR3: CASSPGERSTDTQYF

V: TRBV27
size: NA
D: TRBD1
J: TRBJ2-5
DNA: TGTGCCAGCAGTCCCGGGACAGGGGGTTTGGCCCAGTACTTC
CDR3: CASSPGTGGLAQYF

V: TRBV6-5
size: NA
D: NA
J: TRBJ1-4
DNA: TGTGCCAGCAGTCCCTACGAGGGTGAAAAACTGTTTTTT
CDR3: CASSPYEGEKLFF

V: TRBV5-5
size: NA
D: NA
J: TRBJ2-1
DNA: TGTGCCAGCAGCTCCCGACTACAGTTAACGGGGTCCTACAATGAGCAGTTCTTC
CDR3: CASSSRLQLTGSYNEQFF

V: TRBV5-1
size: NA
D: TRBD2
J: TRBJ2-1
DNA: TGCGCCAGCAGCCCTGGGGTGGGCGGGAGAGACAATGAGCAGTTCTTC
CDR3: CASSPGVGGRDNEQFF